This TCR beta chain was retrieved from a study of T cell responses to AZD1222 COVID-19 vaccine. The CDR3 has 17 amino acids. Sequenced by immunoSEQ multiplex PCR; TCRdb stores in-frame clones only, minus some. The sample carries 99,000 or so clones, around 87% recorded once. This chain links TRBV21-1 with TRBJ1-3; the table's D call of TRBD1 was not tested on the DNA. TRBV21-1 is recorded as a pseudogene. The TCR sequence derives from an adult in good health. The sequencing used peripheral blood, collected on day 0 of AZD1222 vaccination. Here the CDR3 DNA reads TGTGCCAGCCCCAAGTCCAGGGGGCTTTTCTCTGGAAACACCATATATTTT. It codes for CASPKSRGLFSGNTIYF.